The clone carrying this T cell receptor beta chain was seen ten or more times. No antigen is known for it. MiXCR, applied by TCRdb to the RACE reads, yields one record per CDR3 protein. The sample includes 45,000 or so distinct CDR3 sequences, nearly 4.5% of them seen just once. Time point reported: healthy volunteer bleed at 2 weeks. Total RNA was isolated from unfractionated whole blood. This record belongs to a study of human T cells and chemical hapten exposure. Study information: Per-sample variation in TCR yield stemmed mainly from small pooled library volume differences. Study observations and caveats: TCRs exceeding 1 in 1000 frequency stayed unchanged with DPC sensitization.

CDR3 length: 14 residues. V lost 8 bases, J lost 5 bases, and 15 bases lay in between. Germline V gene lookup returns CDR1 LNHDA and CDR2 SQIVND (reference sequence). The sample was whole blood. The V gene is TRBV19, the J gene TRBJ2-2; tentatively, D is TRBD1 (6 bases). The TCR sequence derives from a human donor in good health. Some clones in this sample may be carry-over from other donors' samples. This chain's CDR3 is CASLGHQRTGELFF. The CDR3 nucleotides are TGTGCCAGTCTGGGACACCAGAGGACCGGGGAGCTGTTTTTT.